This passage covers 3 T cell receptor beta chains from one sample sequenced in a study of CD8 T cells in Susac syndrome. Random hexamers were used to reverse transcribe an amount of roughly 0.45 to 1 ug RNA. TCRdb re-called the immunoSEQ multiplex PCR reads with MiXCR, one entry per CDR3 protein. The sample lists some 300,000 distinct CDR3 sequences, almost 85% occurring once. Specimen: CD8+ T cells from PBMCs. The receptors come from a human donor with multiple sclerosis.

V usage is TRBV5-6 and J usage is TRBJ2-7; no reliable D call. Germline CDR1 is SGHDT and CDR2 is YYEEEE. Trimming stripped 3 bases from V and 1 base from J, with 17 bases between. The CDR3 contains 16 residues. CDR3 bases: TGTGCCAGCAGCTCGCTTTCATTCGGCCGTTCCTACGAGCAGTACTTC. It yields the protein CASSSLSFGRSYEQYF.

J is TRBJ1-2 and V is TRBV20-1; D gene unclear. This CDR3 has 16 residues. Trimming took 0 bases from V and 0 from J, leaving 14 bases between them. The V gene's germline CDR1 is DFQATT and CDR2 SNEGSKA (reference sequence). The CDR3 DNA follows: TGCAGTGCTAGAGACTTTAAACAGAGCTCTAACTATGGCTACACCTTC. It yields the protein CSARDFKQSSNYGYTF.

This chain joins TRBV27 and TRBJ2-7, with D hard to call. Germline values: CDR1 MNHEY, CDR2 SMNVEV (reference sequence). The V and J ends lost 3 bases and 5 bases respectively, with 14 bases between them. The CDR3 has 14 residues. CDR3 coding DNA: TGTGCCAGCAGTTTGCCCTCTCCTCCCGACGAGCAGTACTTC. Translating gives CASSLPSPPDEQYF.